What follows are 30 T cell receptor beta chains derived from one specimen sequenced in a study of shared clonotypes between healthy human individuals (TCRdb year 2020). The library was made by the immunoSEQ multiplex PCR assay. The immuneACCESS repertoire file appears here via TCRdb, limited to in-frame rearrangements. These files lack a portion of the clones; in checked studies, under half of the deficit traces to unresolved V genes, and the cause of the others is not known. This sample lists about 2 million clones; 95% were detected once. The ten largest account for under 0.15% of the sample. Sequenced input: naive CD4+ T cells sorted from blood. Reading the label with the study, this specimen's cell subset or site is: CD45RA+ positively selected. The receptors derive from a man aged 18-30 years in good health.

The sample holds a few counts of this clone. CDR3 DNA sequence: TGTGCCAGCAGTGAAGCGAGGGCCTCCCGTCAGCCCCAGCATTTT. This sequence encodes CASSEARASRQPQHF. V gene TRBV2 combines with J gene TRBJ1-5; D not resolved. The V gene lost 0 bases and the J gene lost 6 bases, with 12 bases spanning the gap. The germline V gene encodes CDR1 SNHLY and CDR2 FYNNEI. The CDR3 runs to 15 residues.

V usage is TRBV29-1 and J usage is TRBJ2-5; D call uncertain. V lost 4 bases and J lost 4, with 13 bases in between. CDR3 size: 13 residues. Germline CDR1 is SQVTM and CDR2 is ANQGSEA. The CDR3 nucleotides are TGCAGCGTTGTTGTGTGGGCTCCAGAGACCCAGTACTTC. Its protein is CSVVVWAPETQYF.

The rearrangement joins TRBV6-1 to TRBJ2-7; 7 nucleotides agree with TRBD2. This CDR3 is built from 15 residues. Trimming cost V 4 bases and J 2 bases; bases outside gene matches: 8. Per germline, CDR1 MNHNS and CDR2 SASEGT. CDR3 DNA sequence: TGTGCCAGCAGTGGTCCCGGGACTAACACCTACGAGCAGTACTTC. It yields the protein CASSGPGTNTYEQYF.

On this clone itself: A much more abundant neighbour one base away suggests this may be a read error. The V and J genes are TRBV29-1 and TRBJ1-2; 10 bases are a match to TRBD1. Germline lookup yields CDR1 SQVTM and CDR2 ANQGSEA. CDR3 size: 15 residues. V gave up 5 bases and J gave up 6 bases; unmatched junction bases: 12. The CDR3 DNA is TGCAGCGTTTCCTCAGGTTCGGGACAGGGGCATGGCTACACCTTC. As protein: CSVSSGSGQGHGYTF.

The J gene is TRBJ2-7, the V gene TRBV7-9; 8 bases align to TRBD1. The J segment lost 6 bases and the V segment lost 6 bases, leaving 7 bases of the junction unmatched. This CDR3 spans 13 amino acids. Per the germline V gene, CDR1 is SEHNR and CDR2 is FQNEAQ (reference sequence). The DNA for the CDR3 is TGTGCCAGCAGGGACAGGGAGAATTCCGAGCAGTACTTC. Its translation is CASRDRENSEQYF.

About this clone itself: Different DNA sequences within this sample yield the same CDR3. The chain employs TRBV6-5 and TRBJ1-1; D unclear. Germline V gene data show CDR1 as MNHEY and CDR2 as SVGAGI. There are 15 residues in the CDR3. V was clipped by 0 bases and J by 2 bases, with 10 bases between them. In nucleotides, the CDR3 is TGTGCCAGCAGTTACTCGAGCACAGTCAACACTGAAGCTTTCTTT. Its protein is CASSYSSTVNTEAFF.

The gene calls are TRBV10-3 and TRBJ2-2; no firm D call. CDR1 is ENHRY and CDR2 is SYGVKD in the germline V gene. V lost 6 bases to trimming and J lost 9 bases, with 11 bases between them. This CDR3 is built from 12 residues. The CDR3 reads CAIRDPSRELFF. CDR3 in DNA: TGTGCCATCAGAGACCCGTCTAGGGAGCTGTTTTTT.

V is TRBV6-6 and J is TRBJ2-1, with 12 bases that match TRBD2. The germline gives CDR1 MNHNY, CDR2 SVGAGI (reference sequence). This CDR3 comprises 15 residues. Trimming cost V 5 bases and J 6 bases; bases outside gene matches: 5. The CDR3, as DNA: TGTGCCAGCAGTAGGACTAGCGGGGATCCCAATGAGCAGTTCTTC. Protein: CASSRTSGDPNEQFF.

The chain joins TRBV6-1 to TRBJ1-1; D is unclear. Germline CDR1 and CDR2: MNHNS and SASEGT. This CDR3 is built from 14 residues. Trimming left V 4 bases short and J 4 bases short, with 13 bases between. In nucleotides, the CDR3 is TGTGCCAGCAGTGCGGCCAAGGGATCCACTGAAGCTTTCTTT. Translation: CASSAAKGSTEAFF.

This chain's CDR3 is CASSRRGGDQPQHF. In nucleotides, the CDR3 is TGTGCCAGCAGTCGCAGGGGCGGCGATCAGCCCCAGCATTTT. This rearrangement joins TRBV7-2 to TRBJ1-5, with a possible D match to TRBD1 (6 bases). The ends were cut back, 6 bases at V and 5 bases at J, with 14 bases in the middle. The CDR3 runs to 14 residues. Germline-derived CDR1 and CDR2 are SGHTA and FQGNSA.

The genes are TRBV10-3 and TRBJ1-2; a weak D match, TRBD1 (5 bases). The V and J ends lost 2 bases and 3 bases respectively, with 10 bases between them. The CDR3 contains 14 residues. The V gene's germline CDR1 is ENHRY and CDR2 SYGVKD. CDR3 DNA sequence: TGTGCCATCAGTGAGGGCCAGGGCTACTATGGCTACACCTTC. Translated, it gives CAISEGQGYYGYTF.

CDR3 amino acids: CSVGGGANVLTF. CDR3 coding DNA: TGCAGCGTTGGGGGTGGGGCCAACGTCCTGACTTTC. V gene TRBV29-1 combines with J gene TRBJ2-6; unclear D gene. CDR1 SQVTM and CDR2 ANQGSEA come from the germline V gene. The V end lost 4 bases, the J end lost 3 bases, and 4 bases lay between the germline ends. The CDR3 covers 12 residues.

The V gene is TRBV7-3, the J gene TRBJ1-1; TRBD1 agrees at 7 bases. Looked up from germline, CDR1 is SGHTA and CDR2 is FQGTGA. The V segment lost 5 bases and the J segment 1 base; nucleotides outside the gene matches: 4. This CDR3 has 14 amino acids. The CDR3 DNA follows: TGTGCCAGCAGCCCCAGGGGGGGGAACACTGAAGCTTTCTTT. Amino acids: CASSPRGGNTEAFF.

DNA for the CDR3: TGTGCCAGTAGTCCAGAGGACAACCGCAATCAGCCCCAGCATTTT. Translating it yields CASSPEDNRNQPQHF. The rearrangement links TRBV19 to TRBJ1-5; possibly TRBD1 for D (5 bases). The CDR3 covers 15 residues. The V end was cut by 5 bases, the J end by 2 bases, with 13 bases between. Germline loops: CDR1 LNHDA, CDR2 SQIVND (reference sequence).

The chain uses TRBV5-6 and TRBJ2-7; 8 bases line up with TRBD1. The CDR3 is made up of 15 amino acids. Germline V gives CDR1 SGHDT, CDR2 YYEEEE. Trimming at V came to 4 bases and at J to 1 base, leaving 7 bases not matched to a gene. CDR3 protein: CASSQDREVSYEQYF. The CDR3 bases are TGTGCCAGCAGCCAGGACAGGGAGGTTTCCTACGAGCAGTACTTC.

The chain couples TRBV7-2 to TRBJ2-2; tentatively, D is TRBD2 (6 bases). The CDR3 runs to 16 residues. From germline, CDR1 is SGHTA and CDR2 FQGNSA. V was pared by 1 base and J by 5 bases, with 14 bases between. This CDR3 reads CASSLDVAGLTGELFF. The CDR3 region has the DNA TGTGCCAGCAGCTTAGATGTTGCGGGATTAACCGGGGAGCTGTTTTTT.

The chain joins TRBV11-2 to TRBJ1-5; D is unclear. The germline gives CDR1 SGHAT, CDR2 FQNNGV. This CDR3 comprises 14 residues. The V and J ends lost 5 bases and 1 base respectively, with 9 bases between them. The CDR3 bases are TGTGCCAGCAGCGACATCGCCAGCAATCAGCCCCAGCATTTT. It is translated as CASSDIASNQPQHF.

This chain connects TRBV5-4 to TRBJ2-1; the D is unclear. V was cut by 2 bases and J by 2 bases, with 17 bases left in between. The CDR3 extends over 17 amino acids. Germline values: CDR1 SGHNT, CDR2 YYREEE (reference sequence). CDR3 DNA: TGTGCCAGCAGCTTACGGAAAGGGCCACAGCCCTACAATGAGCAGTTCTTC. Protein sequence: CASSLRKGPQPYNEQFF.

The chain uses TRBV5-6 and TRBJ1-4; 9 bases are shared with TRBD1. There are 16 residues in the CDR3. J gave up 11 bases and V 4 bases, and 15 bases lay outside the gene matches. From germline, CDR1 is SGHDT and CDR2 YYEEEE. In DNA, the CDR3 is TGTGCCAGCAGCCTAGGACAGGGGAGCGGATTTGGGAAACTGTTTTTT. It translates to CASSLGQGSGFGKLFF.

The rearrangement links TRBV5-6 to TRBJ2-5, with no clear D. Trimming stripped 1 base from V and 7 bases from J, with 11 bases between. Germline V gene data show CDR1 as SGHDT and CDR2 as YYEEEE. This CDR3 comprises 13 residues. The CDR3 DNA reads as TGTGCCAGCAGCTTGATGCCCCTGGGGACCCAGTACTTC. Amino acids: CASSLMPLGTQYF.

The chain carries TRBV7-2 and TRBJ2-5; TRBD1 might be the D (6 bases). V gave up 8 bases and J gave up 4 bases, with 14 bases separating them. The CDR3 extends over 13 amino acids. CDR1 SGHTA and CDR2 FQGNSA come from the germline V gene. CDR3 in DNA: TGTGCCAGCTCTCGAAACAGGGCAGAGACCCAGTACTTC. It translates to CASSRNRAETQYF.

J is TRBJ2-7 and V is TRBV7-6; D tentatively reads TRBD1 or TRBD2 (5 bases each). CDR3 size: 14 residues. The germline gives CDR1 SGHVS, CDR2 FNYEAQ. Deletions cut 3 bases from V and 0 bases from J, with 9 bases between. CDR3 residues: CASSFGTFSYEQYF. Here the CDR3 DNA reads TGTGCCAGCAGCTTCGGGACCTTCTCCTACGAGCAGTACTTC.

V is TRBV21-1 and J is TRBJ1-2. TRBV21-1 is a pseudogene locus. The CDR3 covers 15 residues. This CDR3 is CASSKRRRTNYGYTF. The CDR3 DNA is TGTGCCAGCAGCAAACGGAGACGAACTAACTATGGCTACACCTTC.

Note on this clone: This may arise from a read error, as a much more abundant clone is one base away. The genes are TRBV7-6 and TRBJ2-2; the D is unclear. The CDR3 has 11 residues. V dropped 5 bases and J dropped 4 bases, with 2 bases sitting between them. In germline, CDR1 is SGHVS, CDR2 FNYEAQ. DNA of the CDR3: TGTGCCAGCAGCCGCACCGGGGAGCTGTTTTTT. Its translation: CASSRTGELFF.

To note about this clone: Other nucleotide sequences in the sample specify the same CDR3. The DNA of the CDR3 is TGCGCCAGCAGCTCCCAGGGGGGCTCTGAAGCTTTCTTT. Its translation: CASSSQGGSEAFF. This chain uses TRBV5-1 with TRBJ1-1; TRBD1 agrees at 7 bases. The CDR3 is 13 amino acids. Germline values: CDR1 SGHRS, CDR2 YFSETQ. V lost 3 bases, J lost 6 bases, and 5 bases stayed unmatched.

V gene TRBV19 combines with J gene TRBJ2-7; possibly TRBD2 for D (5 bases). Trimming stripped 3 bases from V and 6 bases from J, with 9 bases between. Germline lookup yields CDR1 LNHDA and CDR2 SQIVND (reference sequence). This CDR3 is 12 amino acids long. The CDR3 coding sequence is TGTGCCAGTAGTATCTACGGAGGCGAGCAGTACTTC. Protein sequence: CASSIYGGEQYF.

This chain joins TRBV2 and TRBJ1-5, with D tentatively TRBD1 (6 bases). The V end lost 2 bases, the J end lost 0 bases, and 11 bases lay between the germline ends. CDR1 and CDR2 (germline): SNHLY, FYNNEI. The CDR3 length is 16 residues. CDR3 sequence: CASSEYGRGSNQPQHF. The CDR3 DNA is TGTGCCAGCAGTGAATACGGCAGGGGTAGCAATCAGCCCCAGCATTTT.

The chain couples TRBV5-1 to TRBJ1-3; 7 bases fit TRBD1. Germline V CDR1 and CDR2: SGHRS, YFSETQ. V lost 0 bases, J lost 3 bases, and 6 bases stayed unmatched. The CDR3 loop spans 16 amino acids. As DNA, the CDR3 is TGCGCCAGCAGCTTGGTAGCAGGGGGAATTGGAAACACCATATATTTT. Protein sequence: CASSLVAGGIGNTIYF.

This rearrangement joins TRBV5-6 to TRBJ2-3, with D perhaps matching TRBD2 (6 bases). Trimming removed 0 bases at V and 0 bases at J, with 11 bases between. CDR3 size: 16 residues. The V gene's germline CDR1 is SGHDT and CDR2 YYEEEE. CDR3 region: CASSLVGSGSTDTQYF. CDR3 nucleotides: TGTGCCAGCAGCTTGGTAGGTAGCGGAAGCACAGATACGCAGTATTTT.

The chain uses TRBV30 and TRBJ1-2, with 12 positions matching TRBD1. Trimming cost V 6 bases and J 5 bases; bases outside gene matches: 10. The V gene's germline CDR1 is GTSNPN and CDR2 SVGIG (reference sequence). This CDR3 has 15 amino acids. This CDR3 reads CACSGTGGAGYGYTF. The CDR3 bases are TGTGCCTGTTCCGGGACAGGGGGCGCTGGGTATGGCTACACCTTC. The whole variable domain, filled in from reference TRBV30 and TRBJ1-2, reads SQTIHQWPATLVQPVGSPLSLECTVEGTSNPNLYWYRQAAGRGLQLLFYSVGIGQISSEVPQNLSASRPQDRQFILSSKKLLLSDSGFYLCACSGTGGAGYGYTFGSGTRLTVV.